This entry features one T cell receptor beta chain sequence. This sample is part of a study of cytomegalovirus exposure and HLA in healthy donors. Healthy individuals who donated bone marrow served as the donors. Primers: 60 Vbeta forward and 13 Jbeta reverse. Method: immunoSEQ multiplex PCR; TCRdb's copy keeps in-frame clones and lacks some. The table lists 200,000 or so clones, 65% to 85% of them singletons, with around 4% in the top ten. V gave up 0 bases and J gave up 5 bases, with 16 bases separating them. CDR1 LGHNA and CDR2 YSLEER come from the germline V gene. The CDR3 spans 16 residues. Sequenced input: PBMCs. The rearrangement joins TRBV4-3 to TRBJ1-2; weak D call: TRBD1 (6 bases). The origin of this receptor is a man between 50 and 59 years old in good health and CMV-seronegative. CDR3 DNA sequence: TGCGCCAGCAGCCAAGAGTTCGGGGGGGCGAAGTATGGCTACACCTTC. Translated: CASSQEFGGAKYGYTF.